Listed below are T cell receptor beta chains from one sample, sequenced in a study of T-cell memory formation after mild COVID-19. TCRdb called the 5' RACE reads again in MiXCR, with one record for every CDR3 protein. The sample records almost 550,000 distinct CDR3 sequences, about a fifth being singletons. The specimen was PBMCs or a T cell subset sorted from them (not recorded which). The receptors shown here come from an adult woman who had mild COVID-19 (a few samples of this study predate the infection). Cell type and time point are not known. Each CDR3 is given with its conserved first and last residue. D genes are given only for firm matches. Not all rows give a size; the values are once, few, many and, for expanded clones, a class.

J gene | V gene | D gene | clone size | CDR3 protein | CDR3 DNA
TRBJ2-7 | TRBV11-2 | - | - | CASSFVGTASYEQYF | TGTGCCAGCAGCTTCGTCGGGACTGCCTCTTACGAGCAGTACTTC
TRBJ2-7 | TRBV2 | - | - | CASSVGLDRLYEQYF | TGTGCCAGCAGTGTTGGGTTGGACAGACTCTACGAGCAGTACTTC
TRBJ2-3 | TRBV24-1 | - | - | CATSVLATDTQYF | TGTGCCACCAGTGTTCTAGCGACAGATACGCAGTATTTT
TRBJ2-1 | TRBV7-9 | TRBD2 | few | CASLGLADYNEQFF | TGTGCCAGTCTCGGACTAGCGGATTACAATGAGCAGTTCTTC
TRBJ1-5 | TRBV18 | - | few | CASSQRGGDNQPQHF | TGTGCCAGCTCACAAAGGGGAGGGGACAATCAGCCCCAGCATTTT
TRBJ2-7 | TRBV5-6 | - | many | CASSLEVGSSYEQYF | TGTGCCAGCAGCTTGGAGGTAGGGAGCTCCTACGAGCAGTACTTC
TRBJ2-2 | TRBV4-2 | TRBD2 | - | CASSQVGLALANTGELFF | TGTGCCAGCAGCCAAGTAGGACTAGCGCTCGCGAACACCGGGGAGCTGTTTTTT
TRBJ2-1 | TRBV7-9 | TRBD2 | - | CASSSTETSGGPWSGEQFF | TGTGCCAGCAGCTCCACGGAGACTAGCGGGGGGCCTTGGTCAGGTGAGCAGTTCTTC
TRBJ2-7 | TRBV5-1 | TRBD2 | few | CASSATSGISYEQYF | TGCGCCAGCAGCGCGACTAGCGGAATCTCCTACGAGCAGTACTTC
TRBJ1-1 | TRBV3-1 | - | many | CASSLRTGVNTEAFF | TGTGCCAGCAGCCTCCGGACGGGGGTGAACACTGAAGCTTTCTTT
TRBJ2-1 | TRBV7-9 | - | once | CASKRGPTGGTNEQFF | TGTGCCAGCAAACGGGGTCCTACTGGGGGAACCAATGAGCAGTTCTTC
TRBJ2-1 | TRBV7-9 | - | few | CALSNEQFF | TGTGCCCTTTCGAATGAGCAGTTCTTC
TRBJ1-4 | TRBV14 | - | few | CASSQGPGRQAREKLFF | TGTGCCAGCAGCCAAGGCCCAGGCAGGCAGGCTAGAGAAAAACTGTTTTTT
TRBJ2-2 | TRBV5-1 | - | - | CASLLEGSNTGELFF | TGCGCCAGCCTGTTAGAGGGAAGTAACACCGGGGAGCTGTTTTTT